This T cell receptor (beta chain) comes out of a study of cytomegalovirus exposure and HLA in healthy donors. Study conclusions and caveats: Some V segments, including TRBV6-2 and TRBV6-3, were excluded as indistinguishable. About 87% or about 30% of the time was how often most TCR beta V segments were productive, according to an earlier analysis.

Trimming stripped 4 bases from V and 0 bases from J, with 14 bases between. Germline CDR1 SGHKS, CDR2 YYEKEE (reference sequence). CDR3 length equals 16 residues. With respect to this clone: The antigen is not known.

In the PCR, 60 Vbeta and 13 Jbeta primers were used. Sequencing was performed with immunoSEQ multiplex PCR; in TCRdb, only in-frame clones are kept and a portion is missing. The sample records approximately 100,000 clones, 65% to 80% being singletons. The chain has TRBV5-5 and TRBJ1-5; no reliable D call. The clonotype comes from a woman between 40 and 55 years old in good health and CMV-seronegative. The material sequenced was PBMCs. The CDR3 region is CASSLDIGNSNQPQHF. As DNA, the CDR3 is TGTGCCAGCAGCCTGGATATCGGGAATAGCAATCAGCCCCAGCATTTT. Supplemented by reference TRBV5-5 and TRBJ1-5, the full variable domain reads DAGVTQSPTHLIKTRGQQVTLRCSPISGHKSVSWYQQVLGQGPQFIFQYYEKEERGRGNFPDRFSARQFPNYSSELNVNALLLGDSALYLCASSLDIGNSNQPQHFGDGTRLSIL.